This T cell receptor beta chain was sequenced during a study of control samples from healthy donors and cancer patients. Clones were read by immunoSEQ multiplex PCR, and TCRdb kept only the in-frame ones, dropping some. The data hold approximately 230,000 clones, with more than 65% observed a single time. The CDR3 totals 16 residues. The V gene's germline CDR1 is MNHEY and CDR2 SVGEGT. Deletions cut 6 bases from V and 4 bases from J, with 21 bases between. The sample comprised PBMCs. V and J are TRBV6-2 or TRBV6-3 and TRBJ1-1; D is possibly TRBD1 (5 bases). The receptor was derived from a woman aged 55-69 years with lung cancer. In DNA, the CDR3 is TGTGCCAGCAGCCCCCCTCAGGGCCGGGGGGGCACTGAAGCTTTCTTT. Translation gives CASSPPQGRGGTEAFF.